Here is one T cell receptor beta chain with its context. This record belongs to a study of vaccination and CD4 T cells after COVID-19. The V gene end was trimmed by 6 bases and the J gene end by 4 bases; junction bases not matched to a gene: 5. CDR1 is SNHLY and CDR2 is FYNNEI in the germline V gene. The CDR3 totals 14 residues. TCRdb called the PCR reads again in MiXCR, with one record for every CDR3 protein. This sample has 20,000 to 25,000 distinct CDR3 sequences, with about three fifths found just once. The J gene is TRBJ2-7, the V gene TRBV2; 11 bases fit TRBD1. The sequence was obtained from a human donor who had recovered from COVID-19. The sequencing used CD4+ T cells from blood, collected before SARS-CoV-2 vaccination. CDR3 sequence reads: CASSSGTGGYEQYF. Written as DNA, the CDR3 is TGTGCCAGCAGCTCCGGGACAGGGGGATACGAGCAGTACTTC.